This passage covers 30 T cell receptor beta chains from one sample sequenced in a study of T cells in localized non-small cell lung cancer. Libraries were prepared by immunoSEQ multiplex PCR; TCRdb keeps only in-frame clonotypes and omits some of them. The table lists about 15,000 clones, around 81% of them singletons. Sequenced here: peripheral blood, sampled before any cancer treatment. These receptors were collected from a female donor over 55 with stage I squamous cell lung carcinoma.

The V gene is TRBV5-6, the J gene TRBJ2-7, with TRBD2 matching over 7 bases. CDR1 SGHDT and CDR2 YYEEEE come from the germline V gene. The CDR3 spans 13 residues. With 4 bases clipped from V and 4 bases from J, the junction kept 5 bases outside the gene matches. The CDR3 reads CASSDQGLYEQYF. The CDR3 region has the DNA TGTGCCAGCAGCGACCAGGGACTATACGAGCAGTACTTC.

The gene calls are TRBV7-8 and TRBJ2-1; TRBD1 aligns across 12 bases. This CDR3 is built from 17 residues. V lost 5 bases, J lost 7 bases, and 12 bases stayed unmatched. CDR1 is SGHVS and CDR2 is FQNEAQ in the germline V gene. CDR3 sequence reads: CASSPTSGTGGLNEQFF. In nucleotides, the CDR3 is TGTGCCAGCAGCCCAACGTCCGGGACAGGGGGCTTGAATGAGCAGTTCTTC.

This chain links TRBV29-1 with TRBJ2-2; D is undetermined. Trimming cost V 5 bases and J 1 base, with 8 bases left between them. Germline CDR1 reads SQVTM; CDR2 reads ANQGSEA. This CDR3 region has 13 residues. CDR3 in amino acids: CSVLNRNTGELFF. The DNA for the CDR3 is TGCAGCGTTCTGAACAGGAACACCGGGGAGCTGTTTTTT.

V usage is TRBV29-1 and J usage is TRBJ1-2; tentative D call: TRBD1 (6 bases). With 4 bases removed from V and 4 bases from J, the gap between germline ends came to 10 bases. CDR1 is SQVTM and CDR2 is ANQGSEA in the germline V gene. The CDR3 runs 12 residues. In DNA, the CDR3 is TGCAGCGTTGCCACAGGGATCTATGGCTACACCTTC. Translated, it gives CSVATGIYGYTF.

This rearrangement joins TRBV10-1 to TRBJ2-1, with 11 nucleotides matching TRBD2. Germline V gene data show CDR1 as WNHNN and CDR2 as SYGVQD (reference sequence). With V trimmed by 6 bases and J by 4 bases, 5 bases remained unmatched. The CDR3 has 15 residues. The CDR3 bases are TGCGCCAGCAGCGCGACTAGCGGGGAATACAATGAGCAGTTCTTC. The encoded protein is CASSATSGEYNEQFF.

This clone has just a few counts. The CDR3 coding sequence is TGCGCCAGCAGCTGGGCCGGTTCCTACGAGCAGTACTTC. Protein: CASSWAGSYEQYF. This sequence joins TRBV5-1 and TRBJ2-7; D remains unclear. Germline values: CDR1 SGHRS, CDR2 YFSETQ. Trimming left V 3 bases short and J 1 base short, with 8 bases between. The CDR3 is 13 residues long.

CDR3 bases: TGTGCCTGTACGGGACAGTCCGCGAACACCGGGGAGCTGTTTTTT. Protein sequence: CACTGQSANTGELFF. The chain couples TRBV30 to TRBJ2-2; the match to TRBD1 covers 7 bases. There are 15 residues in the CDR3. Germline CDR1 GTSNPN, CDR2 SVGIG (reference sequence). V dropped 6 bases and J dropped 0; count of bases not matched to a gene: 7.

J is TRBJ1-2 and V is TRBV5-6; D is unresolved. Per germline, CDR1 SGHDT and CDR2 YYEEEE. Trimming took 0 bases from V and 2 from J, leaving 11 bases between them. CDR3 length: 15 residues. As DNA, the CDR3 is TGTGCCAGCAGCTTGGCCAAAGCGGGGAACTATGGCTACACCTTC. It translates to CASSLAKAGNYGYTF.

J is TRBJ1-1 and V is TRBV11-3; the D gene is possibly TRBD1 (5 bases). Germline V gene lookup returns CDR1 SGHNT and CDR2 YENEEA. V was trimmed by 3 bases and J by 4 bases, leaving 12 bases between them. The CDR3 covers 14 residues. The CDR3: CASSLSRAVTEAFF. The DNA of the CDR3 is TGTGCCAGCAGCTTGTCCAGGGCAGTCACTGAAGCTTTCTTT.

The sample holds a few counts of this clone. V gene TRBV7-8 combines with J gene TRBJ1-4, with TRBD1 matching over 8 bases. Germline loops: CDR1 SGHVS, CDR2 FQNEAQ. The length of the CDR3 is 15 residues. V trimming: 5 bases; J trimming: 2 bases; junction bases outside the gene matches: 4. In nucleotides, the CDR3 is TGTGCCAGCAGCGGACAGGGTATGACTAATGAAAAACTGTTTTTT. Its protein is CASSGQGMTNEKLFF.

The chain combines TRBV5-6 with TRBJ2-3, with D possibly called TRBD1 or TRBD2 (6 bases each). Deletions cut 0 bases from V and 5 bases from J, with 16 bases between. The CDR3 consists of 16 residues. Germline V gene lookup returns CDR1 SGHDT and CDR2 YYEEEE. CDR3 amino acids: CASSLEGYREVDTQYF. The CDR3 nucleotides are TGTGCCAGCAGCTTGGAGGGGTACAGGGAGGTAGATACGCAGTATTTT. Filled out from reference TRBV5-6 and TRBJ2-3, the complete variable domain reads DAGVTQSPTHLIKTRGQQVTLRCSPKSGHDTVSWYQQALGQGPQFIFQYYEEEERQRGNFPDRFSGHQFPNYSSELNVNALLLGDSALYLCASSLEGYREVDTQYFGPGTRLTVL.

The J gene is TRBJ1-1, the V gene TRBV5-1; TRBD1 is a possible D gene (6 bases). Germline assignment: CDR1 SGHRS and CDR2 YFSETQ. V was cut by 3 bases and J by 0 bases, with 9 bases left in between. This CDR3 has 14 residues. The CDR3 loop reads CASSYGQMNTEAFF. The CDR3 DNA reads as TGCGCCAGCAGCTACGGACAGATGAACACTGAAGCTTTCTTT.

The V call is TRBV5-6, the J call TRBJ2-1, with 8 bases aligning to TRBD2. Unmatched junction bases numbered 11, after V lost 5 bases and J lost 7 bases. CDR3 length: 15 amino acids. Germline V CDR1 and CDR2: SGHDT, YYEEEE. This chain's CDR3 is CASSPWRGVGNEQFF. The CDR3 DNA follows: TGTGCCAGCAGTCCCTGGCGGGGGGTGGGTAATGAGCAGTTCTTC.

The chain recombines TRBV7-2 with TRBJ1-1; perhaps TRBD1 as D (5 bases). CDR3 length equals 15 residues. Per germline, CDR1 SGHTA and CDR2 FQGNSA. Trimming took 4 bases from V and 1 from J, leaving 13 bases between them. Here the CDR3 DNA reads TGTGCCAGCAGCTACCAGGGCACGGAGAACACTGAAGCTTTCTTT. It encodes CASSYQGTENTEAFF.

V is TRBV4-1 and J is TRBJ1-1; a possible D gene is TRBD1 (6 bases). Germline CDR1 is MGHRA and CDR2 is YSYEKL. The ends were cut back, 4 bases at V and 4 bases at J, with 16 bases in the middle. The CDR3 runs 15 residues. CDR3 loop: CASSRGQGSGTEAFF. The CDR3 coding sequence is TGCGCCAGCAGCCGGGGGCAGGGGTCAGGCACTGAAGCTTTCTTT.

The CDR3 sequence is CASSPPGRGEQYF. The CDR3 bases are TGTGCCAGCTCACCACCGGGCAGGGGCGAGCAGTACTTC. This chain connects TRBV18 to TRBJ2-7, with D maybe TRBD1 (6 bases). The CDR3 has 13 residues. Germline lookup yields CDR1 KGHSH and CDR2 LQKENI. Trimming removed 0 bases from V and 6 bases from J, with 9 bases in between.

This chain uses TRBV2 with TRBJ1-1, with TRBD1 matching 7 bases. The CDR3 contains 15 residues. V shed 6 bases, J shed 2 bases, and the junction held 9 bases outside the gene matches. Per the germline V gene, CDR1 is SNHLY and CDR2 is FYNNEI. CDR3 residues: CASRARQGLNTEAFF. The DNA of the CDR3 is TGTGCCAGCAGGGCCAGACAGGGATTAAACACTGAAGCTTTCTTT. Based on the CDR3 plus reference TRBV2 and TRBJ1-1, the full variable domain is EPEVTQTPSHQVTQMGQEVILRCVPISNHLYFYWYRQILGQKVEFLVSFYNNEISEKSEIFDDQFSVERPDGSNFTLKIRSTKLEDSAMYFCASRARQGLNTEAFFGQGTRLTVV.

This clone was counted between two and nine times. This sequence joins TRBV2 and TRBJ1-2, with 8 positions matching TRBD1. J lost 7 bases, V lost 8 bases, and 9 bases had no gene match. The CDR3 length is 13 residues. Germline assignment: CDR1 SNHLY and CDR2 FYNNEI. This CDR3 is CASGPSRGLGYTF. DNA for the CDR3: TGTGCCAGCGGGCCGAGCAGGGGGCTTGGCTACACCTTC. Full variable domain (rest looked up from reference TRBV2 and TRBJ1-2): EPEVTQTPSHQVTQMGQEVILRCVPISNHLYFYWYRQILGQKVEFLVSFYNNEISEKSEIFDDQFSVERPDGSNFTLKIRSTKLEDSAMYFCASGPSRGLGYTFGSGTRLTVV.

V is TRBV7-9 and J is TRBJ2-3, with D uncertain. Trimming shortened V by 4 bases and J by 6 bases, and 14 bases separated the two germline ends. Germline CDR1 reads SEHNR; CDR2 reads FQNEAQ (reference sequence). This CDR3 is built from 14 residues. This CDR3 is CASSSAFSMDTQYF. CDR3 DNA: TGTGCCAGCAGCTCTGCCTTCTCCATGGATACGCAGTATTTT.

The chain employs TRBV21-1 and TRBJ1-5. TRBV21-1 is assigned pseudogene status. This CDR3 is 16 amino acids long. For the CDR3, the DNA is TGTGCCAGCAGCAAAGTCTCCGGGGGAGGCAATCAGCCCCAGCATTTT. Its translation is CASSKVSGGGNQPQHF.

J is TRBJ1-3 and V is TRBV5-5; tentative D call: TRBD1 (5 bases). V was shortened by 4 bases and J by 0 bases, with 17 bases between the two germline ends. The CDR3 loop spans 17 amino acids. Germline CDR1 and CDR2: SGHKS and YYEKEE (reference sequence). DNA for the CDR3: TGTGCCAGCAGCCCGGCGGGGGGGACGACCTCTGGAAACACCATATATTTT. Protein sequence: CASSPAGGTTSGNTIYF.

This clone was observed a single time. The CDR3 sequence is CASSTRDRHYNEQFF. DNA for the CDR3: TGTGCCAGCAGCACCCGGGACAGGCATTACAATGAGCAGTTCTTC. V and J are TRBV13 and TRBJ2-1; 8 positions agree with TRBD1. V dropped 5 bases and J dropped 4; count of bases not matched to a gene: 7. The V gene's germline CDR1 is PRHDT and CDR2 FYEKMQ (reference sequence). The CDR3 totals 15 residues.

The genes are TRBV19 and TRBJ2-1; 11 bases align to TRBD2. Germline V lookup: CDR1 LNHDA, CDR2 SQIVND (reference sequence). The CDR3 runs to 16 residues. V lost 5 bases and J lost 10; bases outside the gene matches: 13. CDR3 sequence: CASSSLAGGAAREQFF. For the CDR3, the DNA is TGTGCCAGTAGTTCTTTAGCGGGGGGGGCCGCGCGGGAGCAGTTCTTC.

V gene TRBV7-3 combines with J gene TRBJ2-7; TRBD2 agrees at 8 bases. The CDR3 has 14 residues. Trimming cost V 4 bases and J 6 bases; bases outside gene matches: 8. Germline V CDR1 and CDR2: SGHTA, FQGTGA. CDR3 amino acids: CASSSGTSSTEQYF. The DNA of the CDR3 is TGTGCCAGCAGCTCCGGGACTAGTAGTACCGAGCAGTACTTC.

The CDR3 loop reads CASSLYRGVRETQYF. CDR3 in DNA: TGTGCCAGCAGCTTATATCGGGGGGTTCGGGAGACCCAGTACTTC. The chain recombines TRBV7-6 with TRBJ2-5, with 7 bases matching TRBD2. The V gene's germline CDR1 is SGHVS and CDR2 FNYEAQ. The CDR3 is made up of 15 amino acids. V was pared by 2 bases and J by 5 bases, with 8 bases of the junction left unmatched. The whole variable domain, remainder taken from reference TRBV7-6 and TRBJ2-5, is GAGVSQSPRYKVTKRGQDVALRCDPISGHVSLYWYRQALGQGPEFLTYFNYEAQQDKSGLPNDRFSAERPEGSISTLTIQRTEQRDSAMYRCASSLYRGVRETQYFGPGTRLLVL.

The chain uses TRBV5-1 and TRBJ2-5, with 9 bases aligning to TRBD2. V lost 9 bases and J lost 3; bases outside the gene matches: 6. This CDR3 has 13 residues. The germline gives CDR1 SGHRS, CDR2 YFSETQ. CDR3 bases: TGCGCCACCGGGACTAGCTACGAAGAGACCCAGTACTTC. The encoded protein is CATGTSYEETQYF.

The J gene is TRBJ1-2, the V gene TRBV6-5; D gene unclear. CDR3 length: 14 amino acids. The germline V gene encodes CDR1 MNHEY and CDR2 SVGAGI. The V gene lost 5 bases and the J gene lost 4 bases, with 14 bases spanning the gap. The CDR3 DNA reads as TGTGCCAGCAGTCGCGGAGGAATCCCCTATGGCTACACCTTC. Its protein is CASSRGGIPYGYTF.

The chain recombines TRBV10-2 with TRBJ2-7, with D unresolved. Germline-derived CDR1 and CDR2 are WSHSY and SAAADI. The CDR3 length is 12 residues. V was shortened by 3 bases and J by 3 bases, with 6 bases between the two germline ends. The CDR3 DNA is TGCGCCAGCAGTGAAGGCGGCTACGAGCAGTACTTC. Amino acids: CASSEGGYEQYF.

This clone came up once. The J gene is TRBJ2-7, the V gene TRBV6-9; D is ambiguous. Germline V lookup: CDR1 MNHGY, CDR2 SVAAGI. V shed 3 bases and J shed 0 bases, with 9 bases lying between them. The CDR3 is made up of 14 amino acids. The CDR3 region is CASSYSWGSYEQYF. DNA for the CDR3: TGTGCCAGCAGTTACTCGTGGGGCTCCTACGAGCAGTACTTC.

The chain is built from TRBV9 and TRBJ2-2, with a possible D match to TRBD2 (5 bases). CDR1 is SGDLS and CDR2 is YYNGEE in the germline V gene. The CDR3 is 15 residues long. Trimming shortened V by 0 bases and J by 7 bases, and 13 bases separated the two germline ends. The chain's CDR3 is CASSVVSSEGGELFF. DNA of the CDR3: TGTGCCAGCAGCGTAGTGAGTAGCGAGGGCGGGGAGCTGTTTTTT.